The clone carrying this TCR beta chain was picked up a small number of times. Its target is not known. Other DNA sequences in this sample translate to the same CDR3. TCRdb keeps only in-frame clones here, not all; method: immunoSEQ multiplex PCR. Of some 55,000 clones listed, around 85% are singletons. The data belong to a study of lymphopenia after photon versus proton radiotherapy. Study-level findings and limits: Survival link was tested only in deceased patients; proton benefit remains a possibility. Post-nadir TCR diversity decline inversely tracked overall survival among those who died.

The CDR3 loop spans 11 amino acids. The V end lost 5 bases, the J end lost 6 bases, and 7 bases lay between the germline ends. Germline V CDR1 and CDR2: SEHNR, FQNEAQ (reference sequence). The chain is built from TRBV7-9 and TRBJ1-2; tentatively, D is TRBD1 (5 bases). This clonotype was sampled from a man between 40 and 49 years old with gastric cancer. Sequenced here: peripheral blood, sampled from a patient treated with photon-based radiotherapy. The CDR3 sequence is CASSLGDGYTF. For the CDR3, the DNA is TGTGCCAGCAGCCTAGGGGATGGCTACACCTTC.